The entry below describes one TCR beta chain. This CDR3 has 13 residues. Germline assignment: CDR1 LNHDA and CDR2 SQIVND (reference sequence). Trimming took off 2 bases at V and 6 bases at J, with 8 bases between the two ends. This specimen comes from a study of control samples from healthy donors and cancer patients. Clones were sequenced by immunoSEQ multiplex PCR, and TCRdb holds only the in-frame ones, with some missing. The sample carries approximately 97,000 clones, over 80% recorded once. Sequences were obtained from blood. The sequence came from a man in his thirties or forties in good health. V and J are TRBV19 and TRBJ1-5; no clear D gene. Here the CDR3 DNA reads TGTGCCAGTAGTATATCCCCAGGTCAGCCCCAGCATTTT. Translated: CASSISPGQPQHF.